This T cell receptor (beta chain) emerged from a study of shared clonotypes between healthy human individuals. The study separated CD4+ cells into CD45RA+ naive and CD45RA-negative memory subsets. Sequencing was performed with immunoSEQ multiplex PCR; in TCRdb, only in-frame clones are kept and a portion is missing. The data show fewer than 1.6 million clones, around 98.5% seen once. The CDR3 spans 15 residues. Germline CDR1 SGHRS, CDR2 YFSETQ. The trim removed 2 bases at V and 4 bases at J, leaving 5 bases unmatched. The chain employs TRBV5-1 and TRBJ2-1; 8 bases agree with TRBD2. The specimen was naive CD4+ T cells sorted from blood. Subset noted: CD45RA+ positively selected. The clonotype was recovered from a man aged 25 to 45 in good health. The CDR3, as DNA: TGCGCCAGCAGCTTAACCGTAGCGGGGTACAATGAGCAGTTCTTC. This encodes CASSLTVAGYNEQFF.